The rows below give T cell receptor beta chains drawn from one sample of a study of blood T cells in healthy people across ages. TCRdb passed the 5' RACE reads through MiXCR, listing each CDR3 protein once. The sample lists 1.4 million to 1.5 million distinct CDR3 sequences; 40% to 50% were seen once. The specimen was blood. These receptor sequences come from a woman aged 18-29 years in good health. Both conserved end residues are part of each CDR3. D genes are given only for firm matches. Where a row states a size, it is once, few, many or the class of an expanded clone; other rows omit it.

TRBV18	-	TRBD2	TRBJ2-7	CASSPIAGGNYEQYF	TGTGCCAGCTCACCAATAGCGGGGGGTAACTACGAGCAGTACTTC
TRBV3-1	-	-	TRBJ2-5	CVSSLRGTQYF	TGTGTCAGCAGCCTCCGGGGGACCCAGTACTTC
TRBV7-2	once	TRBD1	TRBJ1-6	CASSRDRGYSPPHF	TGTGCCAGCAGCCGGGACAGGGGCTATTCACCCCCCCACTTT
TRBV6-5	-	-	TRBJ1-6	CASSYLGNSPLHF	TGTGCCAGCAGTTACTTGGGGAATTCACCCCTCCACTTT
TRBV20-1	-	-	TRBJ1-6	CSARGGWEDSPLHF	TGCAGTGCTAGAGGGGGGTGGGAAGATTCACCCCTCCACTTT
TRBV9	many	-	TRBJ1-2	CASSVAPRSSYGYTF	TGTGCCAGCAGCGTAGCTCCCCGCTCCAGCTATGGCTACACCTTC
TRBV4-1	-	-	TRBJ1-6	CASSPHGDLPGKFDSPLHF	TGCGCCAGCAGCCCCCATGGGGATCTCCCTGGGAAGTTTGATTCACCCCTCCACTTT
TRBV18	-	-	TRBJ2-1	CASSPTEAPTYNEQFF	TGTGCCAGCTCACCGACAGAAGCCCCCACCTACAATGAGCAGTTCTTC
TRBV21-1	-	-	TRBJ2-5	CASSKVRTGLETQYF	TGTGCCAGCAGCAAAGTGCGTACAGGTCTTGAGACCCAGTACTTC
TRBV27	-	-	TRBJ2-7	CASWTRWNEQYF	TGTGCCAGCTGGACGCGTTGGAACGAGCAGTACTTC
TRBV9	-	TRBD2	TRBJ2-3	CACSASGGHTDTQYF	TGTGCCTGCAGCGCTAGCGGGGGGCACACAGATACGCAGTATTTT
TRBV9	-	-	TRBJ2-5	CASSPVGQKTQYF	TGTGCCAGCAGTCCAGTGGGGCAAAAGACCCAGTACTTC
TRBV28	-	-	TRBJ2-7	CASTGNAYEQYF	TGTGCCAGCACAGGGAACGCCTACGAGCAGTACTTC